This note documents a single T cell receptor beta chain sequence. TCRdb reprocessed the 5' RACE reads with MiXCR, giving one entry per CDR3 protein. The repertoire has 400,000 to 500,000 distinct CDR3 sequences, roughly 18% of them found once; the top ten carry about 22%. The sample is drawn from a study of T-cell memory formation after mild COVID-19. This CDR3 region has 17 residues. V lost 0 bases, J lost 0 bases, and 14 bases lay in between. CDR1 and CDR2 (germline): PRHDT, FYEKMQ (reference sequence). This TCR derives from a young man who had mild COVID-19 (a few samples of this study predate the infection). Cell type and time point are not known. The chain couples TRBV13 to TRBJ2-5; no reliable D call. Sequencing was done on a sample of PBMCs or a T cell subset sorted from them (not recorded which). DNA of the CDR3: TGTGCCAGCAGCTTAGGGGGTCTGACTGTTAACCAAGAGACCCAGTACTTC. The encoded protein is CASSLGGLTVNQETQYF.